The 20 T cell receptor beta chains reported below all come from one sample, sequenced in a study of T-cell reconstitution after alpha-beta-depleted transplantation in children. For TCRbeta, the library was prepared with unique molecular identifiers. TCRdb itself ran the PCR reads through MiXCR, one entry per CDR3 protein. The table includes 500,000 to 600,000 distinct CDR3 sequences, around a third detected once. The source was PBMCs from the stem cell graft donor, collected from the stem cell graft. The source of these receptors is a human donor who donated a stem cell graft to a child with aplastic anemia.

The chain recombines TRBV30 with TRBJ1-2; maybe TRBD1 (6 bases). Germline V lookup: CDR1 GTSNPN, CDR2 SVGIG (reference sequence). CDR3 size: 13 residues. V was clipped by 3 bases and J by 4 bases, with 12 bases between them. In DNA, the CDR3 is TGTGCCTGGAGCTCAGGGACACCCTATGGCTACACCTTC. Its protein product is CAWSSGTPYGYTF.

The CDR3 protein is CAWQRGTPRNEQFF. In DNA, the CDR3 is TGTGCCTGGCAAAGGGGGACTCCCCGAAATGAGCAGTTCTTC. The chain is built from TRBV30 and TRBJ2-1; D could derive from TRBD1 or TRBD2 (6 bases each). Between the trimmed V and J ends, which lost 5 bases and 7 bases, there was a span of 18 bases. This CDR3 region has 14 residues. Germline lookup yields CDR1 GTSNPN and CDR2 SVGIG (reference sequence).

V usage is TRBV18 and J usage is TRBJ2-3; 9 nucleotides match TRBD1. Per the germline V gene, CDR1 is KGHSH and CDR2 is LQKENI. J lost 6 bases, V lost 6 bases, and 7 bases had no gene match. The length of the CDR3 is 14 residues. The CDR3 loop is CASSPTGGADTQYF. CDR3 in DNA: TGTGCCAGCTCCCCCACAGGGGGCGCGGATACGCAGTATTTT. The full variable domain, in which reference TRBV18 and TRBJ2-3 provide the parts outside the CDR3, is NAGVMQNPRHLVRRRGQEARLRCSPMKGHSHVYWYRQLPEEGLKFMVYLQKENIIDESGMPKERFSAEFPKEGPSILRIQQVVRGDSAAYFCASSPTGGADTQYFGPGTRLTVL.

V usage is TRBV6-6 and J usage is TRBJ2-5; tentatively, D is TRBD2 (5 bases). V shed 9 bases and J shed 5 bases, with 10 bases lying between them. Germline-derived CDR1 and CDR2 are MNHNY and SVGAGI (reference sequence). This CDR3 is built from 11 residues. The CDR3 loop reads CASRRLETQYF. As DNA, the CDR3 is TGTGCCAGTAGGAGGTTGGAGACCCAGTACTTC.

This clonotype was picked up a small number of times. CDR3 in DNA: TGTGCCAGCAGTGAAGACTTTAGGCAGGGAAGGGACAATGAGCAGTTCTTC. Its translation: CASSEDFRQGRDNEQFF. The chain uses TRBV6-1 and TRBJ2-1; possible D gene TRBD1, 5 bases. This CDR3 contains 17 residues. Trimming took 1 base from V and 5 from J, leaving 18 bases between them. Germline CDR1 and CDR2: MNHNS and SASEGT.

In this sample, this clonotype turned up a few times. An end of the junction does not agree with germline; a read error may underlie this. The chain is built from TRBV20-1 and TRBJ1-2; D is uncertain. Germline CDR1 reads DFQATT; CDR2 reads SNEGSKA (reference sequence). The CDR3 length is 14 residues. CDR3 DNA: TGCAGTGCTAGACCTGTGGGCGTCGGGTATGTCTACACCTTC. Its protein product is CSARPVGVGYVYTF.

The chain recombines TRBV7-2 with TRBJ1-1, with D possibly being TRBD1 (5 bases). Germline CDR1 and CDR2: SGHTA and FQGNSA. The V and J ends lost 6 bases and 11 bases respectively, with 19 bases between them. The CDR3 is made up of 13 amino acids. CDR3 protein: CASSSAVGGSAFF. Written as DNA, the CDR3 is TGTGCCAGCAGTTCCGCCGTTGGGGGGTCCGCTTTCTTT.

This clonotype was counted between two and nine times. The chain carries TRBV6-5 and TRBJ1-1, with 7 bases lining up with TRBD1. The germline V gene encodes CDR1 MNHEY and CDR2 SVGAGI. J gave up 7 bases and V 2 bases, and 7 bases lay outside the gene matches. The length of the CDR3 is 14 residues. DNA for the CDR3: TGTGCCAGCAGTTACAGGGGGCCGGGGAATGAAGCTTTCTTT. Its protein is CASSYRGPGNEAFF.

The chain couples TRBV5-1 to TRBJ2-5, with unresolved D. From germline, CDR1 is SGHRS and CDR2 YFSETQ. Deletions cut 4 bases from V and 6 bases from J, with 22 bases between. This CDR3 has 16 residues. The CDR3 DNA reads TGCGCCAGCAGCCCAGAAACGTACCCGGAGACGAAGACCCAGTACTTC. The encoded protein is CASSPETYPETKTQYF.

The chain couples TRBV11-2 to TRBJ2-5; a weak D match, TRBD2 (6 bases). Germline CDR1 reads SGHAT; CDR2 reads FQNNGV. The V and J ends lost 3 bases and 6 bases respectively, with 14 bases between them. The CDR3 consists of 14 residues. The chain's CDR3 is CASSLVSGVKTQYF. The CDR3 bases are TGTGCCAGCAGCTTGGTTTCGGGGGTGAAGACCCAGTACTTC. The whole variable domain, filled in from reference TRBV11-2 and TRBJ2-5, reads EAGVAQSPRYKIIEKRQSVAFWCNPISGHATLYWYQQILGQGPKLLIQFQNNGVVDDSQLPKDRFSAERLKGVDSTLKIQPAKLEDSAVYLCASSLVSGVKTQYFGPGTRLLVL.

This chain connects TRBV11-2 to TRBJ2-3; the D is unclear. Germline loops: CDR1 SGHAT, CDR2 FQNNGV. The CDR3 has 14 residues. Trimming took off 5 bases at V and 9 bases at J, with 18 bases between the two ends. Written as DNA, the CDR3 is TGTGCCAGCAGCGAATACGAGAGGCTGGGGACGCAGTATTTT. As protein: CASSEYERLGTQYF.

This clonotype was detected only a few times. J is TRBJ1-2 and V is TRBV20-1; D not resolved. In germline, CDR1 is DFQATT, CDR2 SNEGSKA (reference sequence). The germline V and J ends were trimmed by 6 bases and 5 bases, with 13 bases remaining between them. This CDR3 contains 12 residues. The CDR3 reads CSAPPLGYGYTF. The DNA for the CDR3 is TGCAGTGCGCCTCCCCTGGGGTATGGCTACACCTTC.

The V and J genes are TRBV29-1 and TRBJ2-1; the match to TRBD2 covers 7 bases. Germline trimming cut 3 bases from V and 3 bases from J; bases unmatched to any gene: 5. The CDR3 contains 14 residues. Germline values: CDR1 SQVTM, CDR2 ANQGSEA. The CDR3, as DNA: TGCAGCGTTGAGGGGGGACTATTCTACAATGAGCAGTTCTTC. This codes for CSVEGGLFYNEQFF.

The chain uses TRBV12-1 and TRBJ1-5; the table calls TRBD1, which could not be checked here. TRBV12-1 is a pseudogene segment. This CDR3 comprises 18 residues. The CDR3 loop is CASSYFKPGQGAEQPQHF. CDR3 nucleotide sequence: TGTGCCAGCAGCTATTTTAAACCGGGACAGGGGGCGGAGCAGCCCCAGCATTTT.

This clonotype was detected only a few times. The chain links TRBV6-2 or TRBV6-3 to TRBJ1-5; no definite D call. In germline, CDR1 is MNHEY, CDR2 SVGEGT. Trimming removed 6 bases at V and 1 base at J, with 13 bases between. The CDR3 spans 15 residues. The CDR3 sequence is CASRSLQGSNQPQHF. CDR3 sequence (DNA): TGTGCCAGCAGGTCTCTACAAGGGAGCAATCAGCCCCAGCATTTT.

This clonotype has only a few counts. V gene TRBV18 combines with J gene TRBJ1-2, with TRBD1 matching 12 bases. V was pared by 6 bases and J by 8 bases, with 7 bases of the junction left unmatched. CDR1 and CDR2 (germline): KGHSH, LQKENI. This CDR3 has 14 residues. The CDR3: CASSNSGTGGGYTF. CDR3 nucleotide sequence: TGTGCCAGCTCCAACTCCGGGACAGGGGGCGGCTACACCTTC.

This clonotype was detected a few times. The chain recombines TRBV30 with TRBJ1-1; D gene uncertain. The CDR3 has 13 residues. CDR1 is GTSNPN and CDR2 is SVGIG in the germline V gene (reference sequence). V was cut by 3 bases and J by 8 bases, with 16 bases left in between. CDR3: CAWSALMAAEAFF. The CDR3 DNA is TGTGCCTGGAGCGCCTTAATGGCAGCGGAAGCTTTCTTT.

In this sample, this clonotype turned up a few times. The CDR3 sequence is CASSYSAGESNQPQHF. Written as DNA, the CDR3 is TGTGCCAGCAGTTACTCAGCGGGGGAGAGCAATCAGCCCCAGCATTTT. This chain joins TRBV6-5 and TRBJ1-5; D perhaps matches TRBD1 (5 bases). Germline V gives CDR1 MNHEY, CDR2 SVGAGI. This CDR3 is built from 16 residues. V was pared by 0 bases and J by 1 base, with 10 bases between.

The V and J genes are TRBV24-1 and TRBJ2-1, with a weak D call TRBD1 (5 bases). The germline V gene has CDR1 KGHDR and CDR2 SFDVKD. The CDR3 totals 15 residues. Trimming removed 9 bases from V and 9 bases from J, with 23 bases in between. The CDR3 DNA reads as TGTGCCACCTGTATCGGCGCGGAAAGGGGCAGTGAGCAGTTCTTC. Translated, it gives CATCIGAERGSEQFF.

Written as DNA, the CDR3 is TGTGCCAGCAGCCCCTACCGGACACCCAGGACTGAAGCTTTCTTT. This encodes CASSPYRTPRTEAFF. The rearrangement uses TRBV28 and TRBJ1-1; TRBD1 is a possible D gene (5 bases). CDR3 length: 15 residues. Germline CDR1 MDHEN, CDR2 SYDVKM. V lost 6 bases, J lost 5 bases, and 19 bases lay in between.